Shown below are 20 T cell receptor beta chains from a single sample sequenced in a study of cytomegalovirus exposure and HLA in healthy donors. Sequenced by immunoSEQ multiplex PCR; TCRdb stores in-frame clones only, minus some. The sample consists of about 200,000 clones, around 88% of them appearing once. The specimen sequenced was PBMCs. The receptors derive from a woman younger than 35 in good health and CMV-seronegative.

By frequency in the sample, this clone is medium-sized. The chain joins TRBV6-1 to TRBJ2-7; D remains unclear. From germline, CDR1 is MNHNS and CDR2 SASEGT. V was cut by 4 bases and J by 3 bases, with 7 bases left in between. The CDR3 runs to 12 residues. CDR3 nucleotides: TGTGCCAGCAGTGGCGGCTTCTACGAGCAGTACTTC. Amino acid sequence: CASSGGFYEQYF.

The V and J genes are TRBV6-5 and TRBJ1-1; D call uncertain. V lost 2 bases and J lost 1, with 5 bases in between. The germline gives CDR1 MNHEY, CDR2 SVGAGI. This CDR3 has 13 residues. The CDR3 DNA reads TGTGCCAGCAGTTACGCGGAGAACACTGAAGCTTTCTTT. It codes for CASSYAENTEAFF.

In DNA form, the CDR3 reads TGTGCCAGTAGTATTCTCGGGGTCGACTATGGCTACACCTTC. This encodes CASSILGVDYGYTF. V usage is TRBV19 and J usage is TRBJ1-2; D gene uncertain. This CDR3 has 14 residues. Germline CDR1 reads LNHDA; CDR2 reads SQIVND (reference sequence). V was clipped by 3 bases and J by 3 bases, with 11 bases between them.

The V and J genes are TRBV7-9 and TRBJ2-3, with D possibly matching TRBD1 (5 bases). This CDR3 has 16 amino acids. The V end was cut by 5 bases, the J end by 4 bases, with 19 bases between. The V gene's germline CDR1 is SEHNR and CDR2 FQNEAQ (reference sequence). CDR3 nucleotides: TGTGCCAGCAGCCCCAGTTCGGGTCAGGGCTCAGATACGCAGTATTTT. As protein: CASSPSSGQGSDTQYF.

This chain links TRBV7-9 with TRBJ1-2, with D uncertain. The CDR3 is 15 residues long. Germline loops: CDR1 SEHNR, CDR2 FQNEAQ (reference sequence). Trimming shortened V by 1 base and J by 4 bases, and 13 bases separated the two germline ends. CDR3: CASSLGSGASYGYTF. In nucleotides, the CDR3 is TGTGCCAGCAGCTTAGGGTCAGGCGCTTCCTATGGCTACACCTTC.

The gene calls are TRBV10-1 and TRBJ2-5; TRBD2 matches 16 bases. The germline CDR1 and CDR2 sequences are WNHNN and SYGVQD (reference sequence). The CDR3 consists of 18 residues. Trimming took 3 bases from V and 2 from J; bases not matched to a gene: 6. The CDR3 sequence is CASSEGTSGRELQETQYF. CDR3 coding DNA: TGCGCCAGCAGTGAAGGGACTAGCGGGAGGGAATTACAAGAGACCCAGTACTTC.

The CDR3 nucleotides read TGTGCCAGCAGCTTGGATCAGCGGGGTTACAATGAGCAGTTCTTC. It encodes CASSLDQRGYNEQFF. The chain links TRBV5-4 to TRBJ2-1, with 7 bases lining up with TRBD2. V lost 0 bases to trimming and J lost 4 bases; unmatched junction nucleotides: 4. The CDR3 sequence is 15 residues long. Germline V gene data show CDR1 as SGHNT and CDR2 as YYREEE (reference sequence).

This clone was seen only once. The V call is TRBV5-1, the J call TRBJ2-7; 8 bases are shared with TRBD1. The CDR3 spans 15 residues. J was trimmed by 2 bases and V by 3 bases; bases with no gene match: 7. CDR1 and CDR2 (germline): SGHRS, YFSETQ. CDR3 residues: CASSSTLDRAYEQYF. For the CDR3, the DNA is TGCGCCAGCAGCTCGACACTGGACAGGGCCTACGAGCAGTACTTC. Combining the CDR3 with reference TRBV5-1 and TRBJ2-7 gives the whole variable domain KAGVTQTPRYLIKTRGQQVTLSCSPISGHRSVSWYQQTPGQGLQFLFEYFSETQRNKGNFPGRFSGRQFSNSRSEMNVSTLELGDSALYLCASSSTLDRAYEQYFGPGTRLTVT.

This rearrangement joins TRBV6-5 to TRBJ2-5; D not certain. The CDR3 extends over 11 amino acids. Trimming pared 7 bases from V and 4 bases from J, leaving 7 bases between. The germline V gene has CDR1 MNHEY and CDR2 SVGAGI. Here the CDR3 reads CASMRRETQYF. The CDR3 nucleotides are TGTGCCAGCATGCGGCGAGAGACCCAGTACTTC.

The chain uses TRBV2 and TRBJ1-1, with 8 bases lining up with TRBD1. In germline, CDR1 is SNHLY, CDR2 FYNNEI. The V gene end was trimmed by 6 bases and the J gene end by 1 base; junction bases not matched to a gene: 4. The CDR3 contains 14 residues. This chain's CDR3 is CASRLTGGNTEAFF. The CDR3 bases are TGTGCCAGCAGACTTACAGGGGGGAACACTGAAGCTTTCTTT.

The rearrangement uses TRBV7-3 and TRBJ2-3; the match to TRBD2 covers 8 bases. Germline trimming cut 5 bases from V and 7 bases from J; bases unmatched to any gene: 14. The CDR3 has 16 amino acids. Germline V lookup: CDR1 SGHTA, CDR2 FQGTGA. As DNA, the CDR3 is TGTGCCAGCAGCCGGGGCCCAGCGGGGGAAGGGAATACGCAGTATTTT. Protein: CASSRGPAGEGNTQYF.

The rearrangement uses TRBV18 and TRBJ1-5; no firm D call. Germline V gene data show CDR1 as KGHSH and CDR2 as LQKENI. The CDR3 has 15 residues. Deletions cut 1 base from V and 1 base from J, with 8 bases between. The CDR3 reads CASSPQGGSNQPQHF. CDR3 nucleotides: TGTGCCAGCTCACCACAGGGAGGAAGCAATCAGCCCCAGCATTTT.

This chain links TRBV19 with TRBJ2-7; tentatively, D is TRBD2 (5 bases). Between the trimmed V and J ends, which lost 5 bases and 2 bases, there was a span of 10 bases. Per germline, CDR1 LNHDA and CDR2 SQIVND (reference sequence). The CDR3 covers 13 residues. The CDR3 loop reads CASSPGSTYEQYF. DNA for the CDR3: TGTGCCAGTAGTCCGGGGTCCACCTACGAGCAGTACTTC.

The rearrangement links TRBV19 to TRBJ1-5, with 7 bases matching TRBD1. Looked up from germline, CDR1 is LNHDA and CDR2 is SQIVND (reference sequence). J lost 2 bases, V lost 6 bases, and 4 bases had no gene match. This CDR3 spans 14 amino acids. The CDR3 nucleotides read TGTGCCAGTAGGAGCCAGGGGGGCAATCAGCCCCAGCATTTT. Protein: CASRSQGGNQPQHF. The full variable domain, with the rest looked up from reference TRBV19 and TRBJ1-5, is DGGITQSPKYLFRKEGQNVTLSCEQNLNHDAMYWYRQDPGQGLRLIYYSQIVNDFQKGDIAEGYSVSREKKESFPLTVTSAQKNPTAFYLCASRSQGGNQPQHFGDGTRLSIL.

This sequence joins TRBV9 and TRBJ2-3; D may be TRBD1 (6 bases). V dropped 0 bases and J dropped 2 bases, with 10 bases sitting between them. Germline V gives CDR1 SGDLS, CDR2 YYNGEE. The CDR3 totals 15 residues. The CDR3 nucleotides read TGTGCCAGCAGCGTAGTTGGACAGCCCACAGATACGCAGTATTTT. Its translation is CASSVVGQPTDTQYF. The full variable domain, with the rest looked up from reference TRBV9 and TRBJ2-3, is DSGVTQTPKHLITATGQRVTLRCSPRSGDLSVYWYQQSLDQGLQFLIQYYNGEERAKGNILERFSAQQFPDLHSELNLSSLELGDSALYFCASSVVGQPTDTQYFGPGTRLTVL.

This chain uses TRBV7-7 with TRBJ2-2, with TRBD1 identical over 7 bases. The CDR3 loop spans 19 amino acids. In germline, CDR1 is SSHAT, CDR2 FNYEAQ (reference sequence). The V segment lost 5 bases and the J segment 3 bases; nucleotides outside the gene matches: 18. The chain's CDR3 is CASSLNGPTGKEDTGELFF. CDR3 nucleotides: TGTGCCAGCAGCCTCAATGGCCCGACAGGGAAGGAGGACACCGGGGAGCTGTTTTTT.

The CDR3 DNA is TGTGCCAGTAGTATAGATCGGGGGAACTTGGGCGAGCAGTACTTC. It specifies CASSIDRGNLGEQYF. The chain couples TRBV19 to TRBJ2-7; possibly TRBD2 for D (6 bases). Germline CDR1 LNHDA, CDR2 SQIVND (reference sequence). The CDR3 loop spans 15 amino acids. V lost 0 bases and J lost 6, with 15 bases in between.

This clone was seen once. The CDR3 coding sequence is TGTGCCAGTAGTATAGATTACGCTAGCTCTAGCACAGATACGCAGTATTTT. Encoded protein: CASSIDYASSSTDTQYF. The chain carries TRBV19 and TRBJ2-3, with a weak D call TRBD2 (5 bases). This CDR3 has 17 amino acids. V lost 0 bases, J lost 0 bases, and 13 bases lay in between. Germline-derived CDR1 and CDR2 are LNHDA and SQIVND (reference sequence).

J is TRBJ2-7 and V is TRBV5-1; D unclear. CDR1 is SGHRS, CDR2 YFSETQ, per germline. Deletions cut 4 bases from V and 1 base from J, with 15 bases between. The CDR3 contains 15 residues. CDR3 region: CASSQTSTASYEQYF. CDR3 coding DNA: TGCGCCAGCAGCCAAACATCAACCGCTTCCTACGAGCAGTACTTC.

A few counts support this clone. The chain combines TRBV19 with TRBJ1-5; possibly TRBD1 for D (5 bases). This CDR3 contains 16 residues. Trimming took 8 bases from V and 6 from J, leaving 23 bases between them. In germline, CDR1 is LNHDA, CDR2 SQIVND (reference sequence). The CDR3 nucleotides read TGTGCCAGTTTCCCAAAAGGGACTCCTGGAGTTCAGCCCCAGCATTTT. This codes for CASFPKGTPGVQPQHF.